The 3 T cell receptor beta chains listed next were all sequenced from one sample in a study of patients with pleural tuberculosis. MiXCR was run by TCRdb on the reads, yielding one entry per CDR3 protein. The sample has under 30,000 distinct CDR3 sequences, 18% seen once. The sequenced sample was peripheral blood. These receptors were taken from a human donor with pleural tuberculosis.

This chain uses TRBV30 with TRBJ1-5; weak D call: TRBD1 (5 bases). This CDR3 spans 12 amino acids. Germline V lookup: CDR1 GTSNPN, CDR2 SVGIG (reference sequence). V lost 0 bases and J lost 6, with 6 bases in between. CDR3 in amino acids: CAWSVRGQPQHF. The CDR3 bases are TGTGCCTGGAGTGTGAGGGGTCAGCCCCAGCATTTT.

This clonotype was recorded at least ten times. V is TRBV7-2 and J is TRBJ2-7; 8 nucleotides line up with TRBD2. This CDR3 is built from 15 residues. Germline CDR1 and CDR2: SGHTA and FQGNSA. Trimming took 4 bases from V and 3 from J; bases not matched to a gene: 8. CDR3 residues: CASSSTSGRYYEQYF. The CDR3 DNA is TGTGCCAGCAGCTCTACTAGCGGTAGATACTACGAGCAGTACTTC.

This clonotype was found many times. The rearrangement links TRBV15 to TRBJ2-2; 8 bases align to TRBD1. This CDR3 contains 17 residues. With V trimmed by 0 bases and J by 7 bases, 10 bases remained unmatched. Germline CDR1 is LNHNV and CDR2 is YYDKDF (reference sequence). The CDR3 here is CATSRDIDRGVFGELFF. The CDR3 DNA is TGTGCCACCAGCAGAGATATCGACAGGGGAGTCTTCGGGGAGCTGTTTTTT.